This TCR beta chain was profiled in a study of blood T cell repertoires in COVID-19. Unmatched junction bases numbered 14, after V lost 4 bases and J lost 4 bases. This CDR3 has 18 residues. In germline, CDR1 is SGHRS, CDR2 YFSETQ. This clone was found once. Repertoires were generated with immunoSEQ multiplex PCR, while TCRdb's copy carries only in-frame clones and drops some. Of some 150,000 clones in the sample, 65% to 90% were seen once. The sequence was obtained from a man aged 45 to 65 who had recovered from COVID-19. Material for sequencing was PBMCs or T cells enriched from blood (not recorded which). The V and J genes are TRBV5-1 and TRBJ1-2; the match to TRBD1 covers 12 bases. This CDR3 reads CASSLDPGTGGAGYGYTF. CDR3 bases: TGCGCCAGCAGCCTAGATCCGGGGACAGGGGGCGCGGGCTATGGCTACACCTTC.